This section outlines one T cell receptor (beta chain) sequence together with its context. This record comes from a study of PD-L1 blockade in urothelial cancer. TCRdb keeps only in-frame clones here, not all; method: immunoSEQ multiplex PCR. The sample has 25,000 to 30,000 clones, around 87% seen once. The starting material was PBMCs, obtained around atezolizumab (anti-PD-L1) treatment. The clonotype comes from a man in his fifties with urothelial cancer.

Here the CDR3 reads CASSGGLVRETQYF. CDR3 DNA: TGTGCCAGCAGTGGAGGACTAGTTCGAGAGACCCAGTACTTC. The chain carries TRBV6-1 and TRBJ2-5; the match to TRBD2 covers 7 bases. This CDR3 is 14 amino acids long. Germline V CDR1 and CDR2: MNHNS, SASEGT. Losses at the gene ends were 4 bases for V and 4 bases for J; bases not matched to a gene: 6.